The T cell receptor (beta chain) under discussion was sequenced for a study of T-cell memory formation after mild COVID-19. Constant-segment primers were used for 5'RACE, and the resulting TCR alpha and TCR beta cDNA libraries carried sample barcodes and UMIs. TCRdb processed the 5' RACE reads anew with MiXCR; each CDR3 protein has one entry. Of approximately 570,000 distinct CDR3 sequences in the sample, under 20% were seen once. V gave up 7 bases and J gave up 4 bases; unmatched junction bases: 11. Per germline, CDR1 LGHNA and CDR2 YNFKEQ. The CDR3 length is 15 residues. Study-level results: CD4/CD8 balance characterized clones contracting day 15 to 85, and CD4+ skew characterized later expanders. Among clones peaking at day 37 in the second wave, SARS-CoV-2 specificity remained unconfirmed. CD4+ clones that contracted lay mainly in CM and EM; CD8+ ones lay in EMRA.

This clonotype was found a few times. Its antigen is still unknown. This chain joins TRBV4-2 and TRBJ1-1, with 8 bases fitting TRBD1. The TCR comes from an adult woman who had mild COVID-19 (a few samples of this study predate the infection). Cell type and time point are not known. Sequencing used PBMCs or a T cell subset sorted from them (not recorded which). DNA of the CDR3: TGTGCCAGCACCCACTCAAGACAGGGGAGCACTGAAGCTTTCTTT. This gives the protein CASTHSRQGSTEAFF.